A single T cell receptor beta chain is shown here with its context. No antigen is known for it. There are no base qualities to consult, and no much larger clone falls within one base. This entry comes from a study of PD-1 blockade in classical Hodgkin lymphoma (dated by TCRdb to 2018 to 2020). Regarding the complete study: Nivolumab dosing was 3 mg/kg intravenously every 2 weeks, continuing until either disease progression or unacceptable toxicity. A peripheral blood immune signature of response to PD-1 blockade in classical Hodgkin lymphoma was defined using TCR beta sequencing and CyTOF. Paper-wide results and their limitations: Trial patients with a complete response had baseline diversity similar to that of newly diagnosed patients, while partial responders and progressors had significantly lower diversity. Lower diversity was seen in patients whose nivolumab began less than 1 year after ASCT, and these patients were left out of later analyses so that immune reconstitution would not confound the results. Only a single clinical trial cohort was studied, and what caused the repertoire differences, possibly disease activity or prior therapy, remained undefined. CD4+ but not CD8+ TCR diversity rose significantly by C4D1 (p=0.0027 vs p=0.16), most apparent in complete responders (p=0.02). Newly diagnosed patients were reported to have lower baseline TCR diversity than healthy donors, and relapsed/refractory patients were reported to have lower baseline TCR diversity still.

Reading the label with the study, this specimen's time point is: cycle 2 day 1 (C2D1) of nivolumab. All trial patients had relapsed after autologous stem cell transplantation, with cohorts A, B and C differing in prior brentuximab vedotin exposure. The trial cohort was composed of approximately 60 patients with relapsed/refractory classical Hodgkin lymphoma, for whom complete response, partial response or progressive disease was recorded as best overall response. Single-agent nivolumab was administered to trial patients in the multi-cohort phase II CheckMate 205 trial. An independent review committee assessed best overall response using the 2007 International Working Group response criteria. PBMCs from the trial were collected at three points: immediately before nivolumab initiation (C1D1), and during therapy at cycle 2 day 1 and cycle 4 day 1. After peripheral blood was drawn into 8 mL Vacutainer Cell Preparation Tubes, PBMCs were isolated by centrifugation and then cryopreserved.

Trimming costs V 4 bases and J 5 bases, and their ends lie 20 bases apart. Including the terminal cysteine and phenylalanine, the CDR3 comprises 17 residues. Here the CDR3 DNA is all that survives: 51 bases in frame from base 1. CDR1 LNHDA and CDR2 SQIVND were looked up in the germline V gene (reference sequence). The Qiagen DNeasy kit was used to extract genomic DNA from unsorted PBMCs and from the negatively selected CD4+ and CD8+ fractions. TCR beta CDR3 regions were subjected to amplification by immunoSEQ multiplex PCR with primers that anneal to V and J segments. A synthetic immune receptor repertoire was used to minimize amplification bias, and remaining bias was computationally removed after sequencing. Per the source publication's procedure: Repertoire diversity was quantified as the Shannon entropy index using custom Python scripts. Unsorted, CD4+ and CD8+ repertoires were analyzed separately, except in combined analyses where CD4+ and CD8+ sequences were merged in silico. A clone counted as expanded when the clone's frequency after treatment rose at least 2-fold relative to C1D1, and clones undetected at baseline were given a pseudocount of 0.5. Singleton clones were defined as clones with 0 or 1 copy at C1D1, and non-singleton clones were defined as clones with 2 or more copies. Clones expanded in unsorted samples were labelled as CD4+, CD8+ or unknown by matching protein sequences in sorted samples from the same patient. Diversity changes from C1D1 to C4D1 were tested in paired samples using Wilcoxon tests. Here the immuneACCESS table is served through TCRdb, limited to in-frame sequences with V and J called. Missing clones are a known gap in these copies; in checked studies unresolved V genes cover under half, and the rest lacks a known reason. D and trimming come from the DNA, and the V and J calls and clone size come from that table. The sample profile shows 20,000 to 25,000 clones; about 78% of them were found once. The ten largest clones capture about a sixth of the sample.

The sequenced sample was peripheral blood mononuclear cells (PBMCs), obtained before the second cycle of nivolumab. The receptor was derived from a human donor with classical Hodgkin lymphoma. The V gene is TRBV19 and the J gene is TRBJ2-2; the D gene is perhaps TRBD2, on 7 matching bases. The DNA sequence follows: TGTGCCAGTAGTACTACCTGGGGGGGGCCGGGGACCGGGGAGCTGTTTTTT. This codes for CASSTTWGGPGTGELFF.